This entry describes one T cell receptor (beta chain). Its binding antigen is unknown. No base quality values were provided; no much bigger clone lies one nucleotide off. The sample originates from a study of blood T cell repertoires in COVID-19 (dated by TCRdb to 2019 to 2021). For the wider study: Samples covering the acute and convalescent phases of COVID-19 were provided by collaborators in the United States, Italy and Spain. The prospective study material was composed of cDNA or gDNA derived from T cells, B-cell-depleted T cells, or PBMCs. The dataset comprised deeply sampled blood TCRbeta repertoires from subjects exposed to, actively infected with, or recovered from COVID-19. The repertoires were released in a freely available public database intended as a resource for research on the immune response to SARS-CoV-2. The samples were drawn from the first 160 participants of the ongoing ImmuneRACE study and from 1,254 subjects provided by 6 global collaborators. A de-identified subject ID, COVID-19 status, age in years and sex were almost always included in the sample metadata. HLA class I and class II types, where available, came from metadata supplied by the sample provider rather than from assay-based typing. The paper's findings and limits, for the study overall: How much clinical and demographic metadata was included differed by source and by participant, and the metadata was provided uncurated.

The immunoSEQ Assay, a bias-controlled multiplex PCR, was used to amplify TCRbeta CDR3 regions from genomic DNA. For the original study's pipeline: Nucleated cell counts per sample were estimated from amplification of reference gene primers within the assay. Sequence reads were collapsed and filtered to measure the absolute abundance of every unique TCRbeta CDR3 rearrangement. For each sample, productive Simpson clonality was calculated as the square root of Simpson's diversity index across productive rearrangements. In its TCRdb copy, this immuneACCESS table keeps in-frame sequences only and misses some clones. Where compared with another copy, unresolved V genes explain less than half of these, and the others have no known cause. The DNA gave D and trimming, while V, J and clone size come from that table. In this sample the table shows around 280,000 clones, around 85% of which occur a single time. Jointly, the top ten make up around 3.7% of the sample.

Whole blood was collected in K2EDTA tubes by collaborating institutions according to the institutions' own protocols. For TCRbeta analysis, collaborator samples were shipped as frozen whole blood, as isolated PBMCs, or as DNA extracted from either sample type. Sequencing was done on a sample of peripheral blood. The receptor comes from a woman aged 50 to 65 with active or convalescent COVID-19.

This receptor carries the CDR3 CASSVRTGANTGELFF. The bases read TGTGCCAGCAGCGTAAGGACAGGGGCTAACACCGGGGAGCTGTTTTTT. Recombination linked TRBV9 to TRBJ2-2; 9 central nucleotides agree with TRBD1. The CDR3, cysteine through phenylalanine, is 16 amino acids long. Only CDR3 DNA remains: 48 bases, in frame from the first base. The CDR1 and CDR2 encoded by the germline V gene are SGDLS and YYNGEE. Trimmed from V: 1 base; trimmed from J: 2 bases; junction bases lacking a gene match: 3.